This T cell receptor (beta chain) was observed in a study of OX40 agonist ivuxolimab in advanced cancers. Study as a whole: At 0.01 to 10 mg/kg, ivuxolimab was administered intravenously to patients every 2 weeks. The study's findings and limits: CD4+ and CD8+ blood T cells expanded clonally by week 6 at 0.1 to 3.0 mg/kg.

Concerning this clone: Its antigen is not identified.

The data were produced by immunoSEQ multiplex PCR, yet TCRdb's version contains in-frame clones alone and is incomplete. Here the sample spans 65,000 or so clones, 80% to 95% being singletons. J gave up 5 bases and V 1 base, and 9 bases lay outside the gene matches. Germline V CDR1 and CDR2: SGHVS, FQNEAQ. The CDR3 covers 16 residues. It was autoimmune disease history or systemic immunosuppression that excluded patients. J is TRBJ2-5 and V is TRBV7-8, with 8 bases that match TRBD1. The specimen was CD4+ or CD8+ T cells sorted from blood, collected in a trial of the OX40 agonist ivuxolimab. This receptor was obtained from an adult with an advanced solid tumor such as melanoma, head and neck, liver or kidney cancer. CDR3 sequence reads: CASSLVSRQGRETQYF. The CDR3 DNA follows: TGTGCCAGCAGCTTAGTATCCCGACAGGGGAGGGAGACCCAGTACTTC.